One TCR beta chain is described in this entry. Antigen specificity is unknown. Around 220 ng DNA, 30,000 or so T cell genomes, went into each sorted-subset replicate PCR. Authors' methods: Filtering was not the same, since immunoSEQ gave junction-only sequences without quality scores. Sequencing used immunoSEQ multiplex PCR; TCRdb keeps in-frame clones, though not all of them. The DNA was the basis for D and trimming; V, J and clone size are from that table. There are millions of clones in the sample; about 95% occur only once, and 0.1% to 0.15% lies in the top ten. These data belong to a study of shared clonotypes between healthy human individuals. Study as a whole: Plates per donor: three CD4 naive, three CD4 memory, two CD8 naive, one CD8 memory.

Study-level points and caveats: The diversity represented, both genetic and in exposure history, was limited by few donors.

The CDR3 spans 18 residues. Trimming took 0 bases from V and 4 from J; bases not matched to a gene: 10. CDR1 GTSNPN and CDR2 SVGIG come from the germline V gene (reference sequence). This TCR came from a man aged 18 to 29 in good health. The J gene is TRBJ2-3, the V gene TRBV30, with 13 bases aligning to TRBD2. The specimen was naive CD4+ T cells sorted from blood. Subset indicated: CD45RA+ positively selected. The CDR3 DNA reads TGTGCCTGGAGTGTCAGGCGGACTAGCGGGAGTACCGCAGATACGCAGTATTTT. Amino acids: CAWSVRRTSGSTADTQYF.